The sequence of this T cell receptor (beta chain) was determined in a study of T cell responses to AZD1222 COVID-19 vaccine. The germline V and J ends were trimmed by 6 bases and 8 bases, with 17 bases remaining between them. Germline CDR1 and CDR2: MNHEY and SVGAGI. The CDR3 contains 15 residues. Sequencing was performed with immunoSEQ multiplex PCR; in TCRdb, only in-frame clones are kept and a portion is missing. The table has about 82,000 clones, 75% to 90% seen once. The source of this sequence is an adult who received the AZD1222 COVID-19 vaccine. The material was peripheral blood, obtained 28 days after the second AZD1222 dose. This chain joins TRBV6-5 and TRBJ1-6; no definite D call. For the CDR3, the DNA is TGTGCCAGCAGAGCAAGGACCTCAAGGGATTCACCCCTCCACTTT. Its translation is CASRARTSRDSPLHF.